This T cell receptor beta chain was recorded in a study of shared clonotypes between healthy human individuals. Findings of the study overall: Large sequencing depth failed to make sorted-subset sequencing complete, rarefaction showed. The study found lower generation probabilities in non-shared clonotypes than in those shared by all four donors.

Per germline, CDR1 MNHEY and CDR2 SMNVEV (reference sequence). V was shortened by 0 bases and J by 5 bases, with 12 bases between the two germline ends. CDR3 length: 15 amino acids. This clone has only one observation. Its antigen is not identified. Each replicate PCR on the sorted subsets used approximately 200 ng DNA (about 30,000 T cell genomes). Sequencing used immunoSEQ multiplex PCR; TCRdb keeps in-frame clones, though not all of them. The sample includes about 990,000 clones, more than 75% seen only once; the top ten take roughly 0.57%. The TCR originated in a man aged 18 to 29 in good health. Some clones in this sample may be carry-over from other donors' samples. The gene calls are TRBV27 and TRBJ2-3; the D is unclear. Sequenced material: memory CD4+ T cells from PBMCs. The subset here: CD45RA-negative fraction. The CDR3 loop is CASSLSQATEDTQYF. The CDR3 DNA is TGTGCCAGCAGTTTATCCCAGGCCACCGAAGATACGCAGTATTTT.